This T cell receptor beta chain was identified in a study of blood T cells in healthy people across ages. Study conclusions and caveats: Age brought a roughly linear fall in TCR beta diversity measured per million T cells. The diversity estimates, figures obtained from one million T cells, were considered underestimates.

Primers used in a second PCR of roughly 6 to 11 cycles were a sample-barcoded 5' primer and a J-beta primer mix. Any given sample supplied a minimum of 2.5 million CDR3-containing paired-end reads. In TCRdb, the 5' RACE reads were re-called with MiXCR into one record per CDR3 protein. This table holds hundreds of thousands of distinct CDR3 sequences, around 49% found once. The germline CDR1 and CDR2 sequences are SEHNR and FQNEAQ (reference sequence). The CDR3 has 14 residues. A note on this clonotype: Its antigen is not identified. Given a much more abundant clone one base away, this may be a read error.

Sequenced: blood. The receptor comes from a woman aged 60-75 years in good health. V and J are TRBV7-9 and TRBJ1-2; D gene ambiguous. As DNA, the CDR3 is TGTGCCAGCAGCTTATCCGGGAAAAACTATGGCAACACCTTC. This sequence encodes CASSLSGKNYGNTF. The whole variable domain, filled in from reference TRBV7-9 and TRBJ1-2, reads DTGVSQNPRHKITKRGQNVTFRCDPISEHNRLYWYRQTLGQGPEFLTYFQNEAQLEKSRLLSDRFSAERPKGSFSTLEIQRTEQGDSAMYLCASSLSGKNYGNTFGSGTRLTVV.